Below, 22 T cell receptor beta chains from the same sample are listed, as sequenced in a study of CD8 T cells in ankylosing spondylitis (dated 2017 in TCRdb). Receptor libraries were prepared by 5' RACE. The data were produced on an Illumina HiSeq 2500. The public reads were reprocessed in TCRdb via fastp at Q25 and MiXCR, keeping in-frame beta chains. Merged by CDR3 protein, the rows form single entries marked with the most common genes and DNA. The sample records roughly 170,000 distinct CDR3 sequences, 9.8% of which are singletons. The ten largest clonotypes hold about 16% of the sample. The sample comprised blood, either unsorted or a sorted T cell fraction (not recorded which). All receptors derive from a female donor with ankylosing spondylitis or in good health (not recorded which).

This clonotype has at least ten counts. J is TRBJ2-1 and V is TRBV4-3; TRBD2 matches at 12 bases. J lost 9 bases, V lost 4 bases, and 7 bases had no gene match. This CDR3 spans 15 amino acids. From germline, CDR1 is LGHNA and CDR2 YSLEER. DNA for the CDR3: TGCGCCAGCAGCCTGACTAGCGGGAGATCGGGTGAGCAGTTCTTC. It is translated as CASSLTSGRSGEQFF.

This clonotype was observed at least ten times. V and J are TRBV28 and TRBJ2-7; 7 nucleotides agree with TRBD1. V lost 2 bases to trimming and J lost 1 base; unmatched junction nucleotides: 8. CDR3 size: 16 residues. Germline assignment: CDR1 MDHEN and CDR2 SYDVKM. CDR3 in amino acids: CASSLPRTGFSYEQYF. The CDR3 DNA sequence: TGTGCCAGCAGTTTACCCCGGACAGGTTTTTCCTACGAGCAGTACTTC.

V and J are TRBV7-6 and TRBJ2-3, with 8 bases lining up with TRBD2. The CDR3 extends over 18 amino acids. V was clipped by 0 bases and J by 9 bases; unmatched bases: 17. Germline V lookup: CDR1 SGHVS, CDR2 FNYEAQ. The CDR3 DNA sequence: TGTGCCAGCAGCTTAGCCCCCCCAGCCAGCGGGAGCTTCGACACGCAGTATTTT. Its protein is CASSLAPPASGSFDTQYF.

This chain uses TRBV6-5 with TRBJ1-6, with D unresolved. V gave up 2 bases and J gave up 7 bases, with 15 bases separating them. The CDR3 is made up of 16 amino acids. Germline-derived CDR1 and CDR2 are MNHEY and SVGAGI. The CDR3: CASSYSAEIENSPLHF. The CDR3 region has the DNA TGTGCCAGCAGTTACAGCGCCGAAATCGAGAATTCACCCCTCCACTTT.

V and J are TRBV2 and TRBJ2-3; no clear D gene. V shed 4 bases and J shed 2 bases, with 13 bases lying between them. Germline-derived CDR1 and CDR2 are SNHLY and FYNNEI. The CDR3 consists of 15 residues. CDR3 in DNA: TGTGCCAGCAGTGCGGGCCCCAGGCACACAGATACGCAGTATTTT. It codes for CASSAGPRHTDTQYF.

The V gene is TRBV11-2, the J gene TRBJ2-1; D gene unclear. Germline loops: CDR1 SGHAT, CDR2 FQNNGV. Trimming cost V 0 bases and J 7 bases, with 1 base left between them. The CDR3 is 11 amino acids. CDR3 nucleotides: TGTGCCAGCAGCTTAGAGAATGAGCAGTTCTTC. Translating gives CASSLENEQFF.

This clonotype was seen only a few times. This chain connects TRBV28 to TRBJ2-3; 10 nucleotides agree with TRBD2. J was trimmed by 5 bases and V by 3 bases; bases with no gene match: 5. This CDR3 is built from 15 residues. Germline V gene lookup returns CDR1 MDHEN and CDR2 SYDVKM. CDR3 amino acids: CASSLEREGQDTQYF. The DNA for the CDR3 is TGTGCCAGCAGTTTGGAGCGGGAGGGCCAAGATACGCAGTATTTT.

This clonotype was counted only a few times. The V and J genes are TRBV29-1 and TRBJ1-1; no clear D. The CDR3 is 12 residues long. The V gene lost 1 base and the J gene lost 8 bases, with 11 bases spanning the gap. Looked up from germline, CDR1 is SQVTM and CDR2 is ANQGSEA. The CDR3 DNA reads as TGCAGCGTTGAAGCCAGAGCAGACGAAGCTTTCTTT. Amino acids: CSVEARADEAFF.

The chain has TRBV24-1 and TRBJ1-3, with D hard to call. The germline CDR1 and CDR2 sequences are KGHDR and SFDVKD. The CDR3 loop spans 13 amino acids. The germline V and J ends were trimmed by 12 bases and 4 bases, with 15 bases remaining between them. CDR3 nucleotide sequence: TGTGCCGTCGCCCCATCGACGGGAAACACCATATATTTT. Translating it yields CAVAPSTGNTIYF.

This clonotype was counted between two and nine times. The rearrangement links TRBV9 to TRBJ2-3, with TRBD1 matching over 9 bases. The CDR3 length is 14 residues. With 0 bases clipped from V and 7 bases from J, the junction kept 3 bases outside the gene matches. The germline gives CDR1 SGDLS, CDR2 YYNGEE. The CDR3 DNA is TGTGCCAGCAGCGTAGGGACAGGGGCGAATACGCAGTATTTT. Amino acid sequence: CASSVGTGANTQYF. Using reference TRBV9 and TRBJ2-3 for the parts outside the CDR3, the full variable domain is DSGVTQTPKHLITATGQRVTLRCSPRSGDLSVYWYQQSLDQGLQFLIQYYNGEERAKGNILERFSAQQFPDLHSELNLSSLELGDSALYFCASSVGTGANTQYFGPGTRLTVL.

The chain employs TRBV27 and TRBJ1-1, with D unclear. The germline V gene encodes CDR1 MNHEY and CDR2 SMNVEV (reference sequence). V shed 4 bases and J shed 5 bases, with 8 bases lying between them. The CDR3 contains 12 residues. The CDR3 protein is CASSYTGTEAFF. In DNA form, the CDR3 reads TGTGCCAGCAGTTACACGGGTACTGAAGCTTTCTTT.

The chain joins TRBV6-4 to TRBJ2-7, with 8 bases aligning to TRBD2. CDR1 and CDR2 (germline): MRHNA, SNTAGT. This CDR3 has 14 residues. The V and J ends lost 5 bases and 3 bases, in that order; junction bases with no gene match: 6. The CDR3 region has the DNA TGTGCCAGCAGTTCCAGCGGGAGAAACTACGAGCAGTACTTC. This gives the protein CASSSSGRNYEQYF.

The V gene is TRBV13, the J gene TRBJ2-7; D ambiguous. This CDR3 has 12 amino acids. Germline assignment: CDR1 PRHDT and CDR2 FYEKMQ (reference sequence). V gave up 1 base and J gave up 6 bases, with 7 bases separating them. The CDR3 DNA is TGTGCCAGCAGCTTAGTGATGGGCGAGCAGTACTTC. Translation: CASSLVMGEQYF.

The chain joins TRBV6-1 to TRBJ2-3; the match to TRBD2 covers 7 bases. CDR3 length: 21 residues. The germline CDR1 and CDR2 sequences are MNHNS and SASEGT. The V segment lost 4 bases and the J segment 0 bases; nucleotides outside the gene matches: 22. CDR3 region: CASSVPSGTDASGASTDTQYF. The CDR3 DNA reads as TGTGCCAGCAGTGTCCCCTCGGGGACGGATGCTAGCGGAGCTAGCACAGATACGCAGTATTTT.

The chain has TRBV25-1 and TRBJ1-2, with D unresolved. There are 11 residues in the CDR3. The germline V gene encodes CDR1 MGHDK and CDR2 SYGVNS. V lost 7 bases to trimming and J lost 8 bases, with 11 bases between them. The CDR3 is CASKLAGGYTF. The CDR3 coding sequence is TGTGCCAGCAAGTTAGCAGGCGGCTACACCTTC.

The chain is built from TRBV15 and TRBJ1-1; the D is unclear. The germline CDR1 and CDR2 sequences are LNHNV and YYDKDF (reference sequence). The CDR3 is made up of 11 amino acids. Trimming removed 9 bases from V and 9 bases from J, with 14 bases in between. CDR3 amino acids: CATGMGGKAFF. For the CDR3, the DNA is TGTGCCACGGGTATGGGAGGGAAAGCTTTCTTT.

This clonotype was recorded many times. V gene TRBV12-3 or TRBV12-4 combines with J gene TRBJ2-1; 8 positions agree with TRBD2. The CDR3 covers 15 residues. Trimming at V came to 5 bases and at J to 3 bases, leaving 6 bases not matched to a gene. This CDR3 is CASSTREAHYNEQFF. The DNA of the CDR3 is TGTGCCAGCAGTACGCGGGAGGCCCACTACAATGAGCAGTTCTTC.

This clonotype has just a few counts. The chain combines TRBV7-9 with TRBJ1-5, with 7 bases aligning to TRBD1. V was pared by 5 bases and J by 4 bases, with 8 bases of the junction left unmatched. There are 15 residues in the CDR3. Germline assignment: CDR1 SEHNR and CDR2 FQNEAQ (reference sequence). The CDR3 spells CASSPEGALNQPQHF. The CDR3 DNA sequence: TGTGCCAGCAGCCCAGAGGGGGCTCTGAATCAGCCCCAGCATTTT.

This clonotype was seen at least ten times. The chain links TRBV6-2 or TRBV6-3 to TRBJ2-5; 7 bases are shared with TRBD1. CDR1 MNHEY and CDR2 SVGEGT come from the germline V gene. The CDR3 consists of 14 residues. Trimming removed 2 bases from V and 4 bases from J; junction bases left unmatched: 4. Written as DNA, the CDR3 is TGTGCCAGCAGTTACGGGGGACAGCCAGAGACCCAGTACTTC. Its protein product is CASSYGGQPETQYF.

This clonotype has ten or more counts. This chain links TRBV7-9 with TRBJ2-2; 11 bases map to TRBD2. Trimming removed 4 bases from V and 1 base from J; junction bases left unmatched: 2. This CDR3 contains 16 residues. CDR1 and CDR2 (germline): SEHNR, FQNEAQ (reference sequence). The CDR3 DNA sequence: TGTGCCAGCAGCTCAACTAGCGGGAGGAACACCGGGGAGCTGTTTTTT. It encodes CASSSTSGRNTGELFF.

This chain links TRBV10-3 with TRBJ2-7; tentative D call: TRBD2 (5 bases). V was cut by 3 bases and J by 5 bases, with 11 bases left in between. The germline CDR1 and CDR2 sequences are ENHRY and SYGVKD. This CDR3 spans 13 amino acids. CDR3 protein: CAISDEGQNEQYF. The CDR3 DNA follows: TGTGCCATCAGTGACGAGGGCCAGAACGAGCAGTACTTC.

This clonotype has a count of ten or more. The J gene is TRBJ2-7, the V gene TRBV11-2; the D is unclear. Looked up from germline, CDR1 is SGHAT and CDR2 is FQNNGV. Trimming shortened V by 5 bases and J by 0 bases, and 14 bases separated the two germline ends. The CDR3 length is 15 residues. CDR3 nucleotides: TGTGCCAGCAGCGTAGGGTACTCGAGCTCCTACGAGCAGTACTTC. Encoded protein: CASSVGYSSSYEQYF.